What follows are 25 T cell receptor beta chains derived from one specimen sequenced in a study of cytomegalovirus exposure and HLA in healthy donors. Use of 60 Vbeta and 13 Jbeta primers characterized the PCR. The method was immunoSEQ multiplex PCR; TCRdb's version includes in-frame clones alone and lacks a portion of them. The specimen's table records 55,000 to 85,000 clones. Material: PBMCs. These receptors were collected from a female donor in good health and CMV-seropositive.

The chain couples TRBV5-4 to TRBJ1-2, with 9 positions matching TRBD1. CDR1 is SGHNT, CDR2 YYREEE, per germline (reference sequence). The CDR3 length is 14 residues. With 4 bases clipped from V and 7 bases from J, the junction kept 8 bases outside the gene matches. Here the CDR3 reads CASSLPGQGFGYTF. CDR3 nucleotides: TGTGCCAGCAGCCTCCCGGGACAGGGATTTGGCTACACCTTC.

This sequence joins TRBV5-1 and TRBJ1-2; 9 nucleotides match TRBD1. The CDR3 runs 16 residues. The germline CDR1 and CDR2 sequences are SGHRS and YFSETQ. Unmatched junction bases numbered 10, after V lost 3 bases and J lost 4 bases. The CDR3 DNA follows: TGCGCCAGCAGCTGGGGGACAGGGTATGAAAGCTATGGCTACACCTTC. Translated, it gives CASSWGTGYESYGYTF.

The rearrangement joins TRBV19 to TRBJ1-5; 10 bases map to TRBD1. V was pared by 8 bases and J by 9 bases, with 7 bases of the junction left unmatched. The CDR3 consists of 13 residues. Germline V gene lookup returns CDR1 LNHDA and CDR2 SQIVND (reference sequence). Written as DNA, the CDR3 is TGTGCCAGTGGGACAGGGGATTTACGGCCCCAGCATTTT. Its translation is CASGTGDLRPQHF.

The chain carries TRBV27 and TRBJ1-1; 10 nucleotides agree with TRBD1. This CDR3 has 13 residues. Germline V CDR1 and CDR2: MNHEY, SMNVEV (reference sequence). V was pared by 4 bases and J by 11 bases, with 7 bases of the junction left unmatched. CDR3 amino acids: CASSSTDRGHAFF. The CDR3 region has the DNA TGTGCCAGCAGTTCTACAGACAGGGGGCACGCTTTCTTT.

This sequence joins TRBV27 and TRBJ2-7; 9 positions agree with TRBD2. The J segment lost 2 bases and the V segment lost 3 bases, leaving 5 bases of the junction unmatched. Germline CDR1 reads MNHEY; CDR2 reads SMNVEV (reference sequence). The CDR3 is 15 residues long. The CDR3 DNA follows: TGTGCCAGCAGTTTGTCCAGCGGGGGGACCTACGAGCAGTACTTC. Protein sequence: CASSLSSGGTYEQYF.

The chain combines TRBV7-2 with TRBJ2-7; 9 positions match TRBD1. CDR1 SGHTA and CDR2 FQGNSA come from the germline V gene. This CDR3 region has 15 residues. With 5 bases clipped from V and 5 bases from J, the junction kept 10 bases outside the gene matches. CDR3 sequence (DNA): TGTGCCAGCAGCACATCCGGGACAGGGTTTAACGAGCAGTACTTC. Amino acids: CASSTSGTGFNEQYF.

The chain recombines TRBV20-1 with TRBJ1-1, with D tentatively TRBD1 (5 bases). Germline V gene lookup returns CDR1 DFQATT and CDR2 SNEGSKA (reference sequence). V gave up 6 bases and J gave up 10 bases, with 12 bases separating them. This CDR3 has 10 residues. The CDR3 DNA reads as TGCAGTGCGTTCAGGGTCGGAGCTTTCTTT. Amino acids: CSAFRVGAFF.

This chain joins TRBV7-9 and TRBJ2-3, with 9 positions matching TRBD1. Germline-derived CDR1 and CDR2 are SEHNR and FQNEAQ (reference sequence). The length of the CDR3 is 15 residues. V lost 5 bases and J lost 5; bases outside the gene matches: 8. The DNA for the CDR3 is TGTGCCAGCAGCAAACGACAGGGGGGTATAGATACGCAGTATTTT. Its translation: CASSKRQGGIDTQYF. Supplemented by reference TRBV7-9 and TRBJ2-3, the full variable domain reads DTGVSQNPRHKITKRGQNVTFRCDPISEHNRLYWYRQTLGQGPEFLTYFQNEAQLEKSRLLSDRFSAERPKGSFSTLEIQRTEQGDSAMYLCASSKRQGGIDTQYFGPGTRLTVL.

The rearrangement uses TRBV2 and TRBJ1-2, with D unclear. The CDR3 extends over 10 amino acids. Germline-derived CDR1 and CDR2 are SNHLY and FYNNEI. Deletions cut 6 bases from V and 7 bases from J, with 6 bases between. CDR3 sequence reads: CASRSVGYTF. In DNA, the CDR3 is TGTGCCAGCAGGTCAGTTGGCTACACCTTC.

The chain is built from TRBV11-2 and TRBJ1-1; a weak D match, TRBD1 (6 bases). This CDR3 is built from 14 residues. V gave up 3 bases and J gave up 4 bases, with 12 bases separating them. Germline loops: CDR1 SGHAT, CDR2 FQNNGV. This CDR3 reads CASSFTDSTTEAFF. The DNA for the CDR3 is TGTGCCAGCAGCTTCACGGACAGCACCACTGAAGCTTTCTTT.

The rearrangement uses TRBV27 and TRBJ1-5; tentatively, D is TRBD1 (5 bases). Germline V gene lookup returns CDR1 MNHEY and CDR2 SMNVEV (reference sequence). Deletions cut 5 bases from V and 5 bases from J, with 19 bases between. This CDR3 comprises 16 residues. CDR3 in amino acids: CASSVTGEGYYQPQHF. For the CDR3, the DNA is TGTGCCAGCAGTGTAACCGGGGAGGGGTATTATCAGCCCCAGCATTTT.

J is TRBJ1-2 and V is TRBV5-1; 7 positions match TRBD1. The junction had 16 bases not matched to a gene; V was cut back by 3 bases and J by 8 bases. This CDR3 is 16 amino acids long. Per the germline V gene, CDR1 is SGHRS and CDR2 is YFSETQ. The CDR3 DNA follows: TGCGCCAGCAGCTCGGGGGGGGACAGATTCTCTGTAGGCTACACCTTC. Amino acids: CASSSGGDRFSVGYTF.

CDR3 sequence (DNA): TGCGCCAGCAGCCCGGACGGGGAAGAGACCCAGTACTTC. Protein: CASSPDGEETQYF. This sequence joins TRBV5-1 and TRBJ2-5, with D perhaps TRBD2 (5 bases). Germline V gene sequence: CDR1 SGHRS, CDR2 YFSETQ. CDR3 size: 13 residues. Deletions cut 4 bases from V and 3 bases from J, with 10 bases between.

V gene TRBV6-5 combines with J gene TRBJ2-2, with D maybe TRBD2 (5 bases). V dropped 4 bases and J dropped 4 bases, with 10 bases sitting between them. The CDR3 runs to 14 residues. Looked up from germline, CDR1 is MNHEY and CDR2 is SVGAGI. The CDR3 sequence is CASSSGISTGELFF. For the CDR3, the DNA is TGTGCCAGCAGTTCCGGGATTTCCACCGGGGAGCTGTTTTTT.

The V and J genes are TRBV5-1 and TRBJ2-7; D unclear. From germline, CDR1 is SGHRS and CDR2 YFSETQ. V lost 1 base to trimming and J lost 3 bases, with 5 bases between them. The CDR3 extends over 12 amino acids. The CDR3 nucleotides are TGCGCCAGCAGCTTGACTCGCTACGAGCAGTACTTC. This gives the protein CASSLTRYEQYF. Full variable domain (remainder filled in from reference TRBV5-1 and TRBJ2-7): KAGVTQTPRYLIKTRGQQVTLSCSPISGHRSVSWYQQTPGQGLQFLFEYFSETQRNKGNFPGRFSGRQFSNSRSEMNVSTLELGDSALYLCASSLTRYEQYFGPGTRLTVT.

V and J are TRBV7-2 and TRBJ1-1; 7 bases are shared with TRBD1. The CDR3 length is 15 residues. Germline CDR1 reads SGHTA; CDR2 reads FQGNSA. The junction had 4 bases not matched to a gene; V was cut back by 1 base and J by 2 bases. The CDR3 spells CASSLVGQKNTEAFF. The CDR3, as DNA: TGTGCCAGCAGCTTAGTGGGACAGAAAAACACTGAAGCTTTCTTT.

The genes are TRBV4-3 and TRBJ2-7, with D unresolved. This CDR3 spans 15 amino acids. V gave up 0 bases and J gave up 3 bases, with 12 bases separating them. Looked up from germline, CDR1 is LGHNA and CDR2 is YSLEER. For the CDR3, the DNA is TGCGCCAGCAGCCAAGACAGGCTGTTGGTCTACGAGCAGTACTTC. This codes for CASSQDRLLVYEQYF.

Turning to this clone: Within the sample, other DNA sequences also encode this same CDR3. The rearrangement links TRBV6-6 to TRBJ2-7; D is ambiguous. Per germline, CDR1 MNHNY and CDR2 SVGAGI (reference sequence). This CDR3 spans 14 amino acids. Trimming removed 0 bases from V and 0 bases from J, with 6 bases in between. The CDR3 sequence: CASSYSSDSYEQYF. The CDR3 DNA is TGTGCCAGCAGTTACTCCTCAGACTCCTACGAGCAGTACTTC.

J is TRBJ1-1 and V is TRBV6-5, with 9 bases lining up with TRBD1. The J segment lost 1 base and the V segment lost 1 base, leaving 1 base of the junction unmatched. CDR1 is MNHEY and CDR2 is SVGAGI in the germline V gene. This CDR3 region has 15 residues. The CDR3, as DNA: TGTGCCAGCAGTTACTGGGGACAGGGGAACACTGAAGCTTTCTTT. Its protein is CASSYWGQGNTEAFF.

The V and J genes are TRBV10-3 and TRBJ1-3; D gene uncertain. Per germline, CDR1 ENHRY and CDR2 SYGVKD. The CDR3 sequence is 14 residues long. V was clipped by 6 bases and J by 0 bases, with 9 bases between them. The CDR3, as DNA: TGTGCCATCAGAGCCGTCCACTCTGGAAACACCATATATTTT. It yields the protein CAIRAVHSGNTIYF.

V and J are TRBV19 and TRBJ2-2; 12 bases fit TRBD2. Germline V gene lookup returns CDR1 LNHDA and CDR2 SQIVND (reference sequence). With V trimmed by 4 bases and J by 0 bases, 3 bases remained unmatched. The CDR3 is 17 residues long. DNA for the CDR3: TGTGCCAGTAGTAGATCTAGCGGGAGGGCGAACACCGGGGAGCTGTTTTTT. It codes for CASSRSSGRANTGELFF.

The rearrangement links TRBV9 to TRBJ2-1, with D tentatively TRBD1 (6 bases). This CDR3 has 15 residues. CDR1 is SGDLS, CDR2 YYNGEE, per germline. The V end was cut by 3 bases, the J end by 5 bases, with 15 bases between. The CDR3 region has the DNA TGTGCCAGCAGCGGGGGGACACCTAAGGACAATGAGCAGTTCTTC. Protein sequence: CASSGGTPKDNEQFF. The variable domain in full, with the rest retrieved from reference TRBV9 and TRBJ2-1, is DSGVTQTPKHLITATGQRVTLRCSPRSGDLSVYWYQQSLDQGLQFLIQYYNGEERAKGNILERFSAQQFPDLHSELNLSSLELGDSALYFCASSGGTPKDNEQFFGPGTRLTVL.

J is TRBJ1-5 and V is TRBV5-1; a weak D match, TRBD1 (6 bases). Trimming cost V 0 bases and J 6 bases, with 10 bases left between them. The germline CDR1 and CDR2 sequences are SGHRS and YFSETQ. The CDR3 consists of 14 residues. The CDR3 sequence is CASSLDRAAQPQHF. The CDR3 region has the DNA TGCGCCAGCAGCTTGGACAGGGCGGCTCAGCCCCAGCATTTT.

The rearrangement links TRBV5-1 to TRBJ2-3, with D maybe TRBD2 (5 bases). V gave up 8 bases and J gave up 7 bases, with 20 bases separating them. CDR3 length: 14 residues. Germline V CDR1 and CDR2: SGHRS, YFSETQ. This chain's CDR3 is CASRPGKAINTQYF. CDR3 DNA: TGCGCCAGTCGCCCCGGGAAAGCAATCAATACGCAGTATTTT.

The chain links TRBV28 to TRBJ1-1; D not certain. The CDR3 has 12 amino acids. V lost 7 bases to trimming and J lost 0 bases, with 6 bases between them. Germline-derived CDR1 and CDR2 are MDHEN and SYDVKM. The CDR3 coding sequence is TGTGCCAGCAAGACTGTGAACACTGAAGCTTTCTTT. It translates to CASKTVNTEAFF.